This T cell receptor (beta chain) derives from a study of response to subunit inactivated influenza vaccine. Study results and limitations: A suggestion made by the authors is that each seasonal influenza vaccination recruits few new T cells.

TCRdb re-called the RT-PCR reads with MiXCR, one entry per CDR3 protein. In the table there are about 780,000 distinct CDR3 sequences, approximately 17% of which are singletons. Note on this clonotype: Its target is unknown.

The length of the CDR3 is 16 residues. Germline values: CDR1 DFQATT, CDR2 SNEGSKA (reference sequence). J lost 6 bases, V lost 0 bases, and 12 bases had no gene match. The receptor was isolated from a man aged 50 or older who received an inactivated influenza vaccine. The specimen was PBMCs from blood, collected 5 days after vaccination. The chain combines TRBV20-1 with TRBJ2-3; 7 bases are a match to TRBD2. The CDR3 loop is CSARDRGVAGMDTQYF. The DNA of the CDR3 is TGCAGTGCTAGAGACCGGGGGGTAGCTGGTATGGATACGCAGTATTTT.